The 10 T cell receptor beta chains in this list originate from one sample, sequenced in a study of identical twins. MiXCR, applied by TCRdb to the 5' RACE reads, yields one record per CDR3 protein. This table holds some 600,000 distinct CDR3 sequences, just over 7% found once. Another study also made use of these data, one on yellow fever vaccine responses in identical twins.

The sample comprised PBMCs. The receptors come from a woman between 18 and 29 years old in good health.

This rearrangement joins TRBV7-9 to TRBJ2-3, with 7 bases that match TRBD1. The CDR3 consists of 17 residues. Germline V gene lookup returns CDR1 SEHNR and CDR2 FQNEAQ (reference sequence). V was pared by 5 bases and J by 2 bases, with 13 bases of the junction left unmatched. Here the CDR3 DNA reads TGTGCCAGCAGCGGACCCACAGGGGTGGGGGACACAGATACGCAGTATTTT. Translated: CASSGPTGVGDTDTQYF. Full variable domain (missing parts from reference TRBV7-9 and TRBJ2-3): DTGVSQNPRHKITKRGQNVTFRCDPISEHNRLYWYRQTLGQGPEFLTYFQNEAQLEKSRLLSDRFSAERPKGSFSTLEIQRTEQGDSAMYLCASSGPTGVGDTDTQYFGPGTRLTVL.

This clonotype was observed many times. This CDR3 reads CASSFRANNEQFF. The DNA for the CDR3 is TGTGCCAGCAGTTTTCGGGCCAACAATGAGCAGTTCTTC. V is TRBV28 and J is TRBJ2-1; no clear D. CDR3 length equals 13 residues. The ends were cut back, 3 bases at V and 5 bases at J, with 8 bases in the middle. CDR1 and CDR2 from the germline V gene are MDHEN and SYDVKM. The full variable domain, in which reference TRBV28 and TRBJ2-1 provide the parts outside the CDR3, is DVKVTQSSRYLVKRTGEKVFLECVQDMDHENMFWYRQDPGLGLRLIYFSYDVKMKEKGDIPEGYSVSREKKERFSLILESASTNQTSMYLCASSFRANNEQFFGPGTRLTVL.

At least ten counts were recorded for this clonotype. The chain links TRBV7-9 to TRBJ2-7; D not resolved. V lost 5 bases and J lost 1, with 12 bases in between. The CDR3 sequence is 14 residues long. Germline V lookup: CDR1 SEHNR, CDR2 FQNEAQ (reference sequence). The CDR3 DNA sequence: TGTGCCAGCAGCCTATACCTAGGTTCCTACGAGCAGTACTTC. Protein: CASSLYLGSYEQYF.

This clonotype was seen ten or more times. The chain combines TRBV6-2 or TRBV6-3 with TRBJ1-3; possible D gene TRBD1, 5 bases. The CDR3 extends over 17 amino acids. Germline CDR1 MNHEY, CDR2 SVGEGT. Trimming left V 6 bases short and J 0 bases short, with 18 bases between. This CDR3 reads CASRAGSLRNSGNTIYF. DNA of the CDR3: TGTGCCAGCAGGGCAGGGTCCCTCCGGAACTCTGGAAACACCATATATTTT.

This clonotype was recorded many times. The chain is built from TRBV6-1 and TRBJ2-3, with 9 bases lining up with TRBD2. The CDR3 runs to 16 residues. V was clipped by 0 bases and J by 6 bases; unmatched bases: 7. CDR1 and CDR2 from the germline V gene are MNHNS and SASEGT. This CDR3 reads CASSEAWPSGTDTQYF. Written as DNA, the CDR3 is TGTGCCAGCAGTGAAGCCTGGCCTAGCGGGACCGATACGCAGTATTTT.

The table lists this clonotype with many counts. The chain carries TRBV5-1 and TRBJ2-3; 10 nucleotides align to TRBD2. Trimming took 4 bases from V and 3 from J; bases not matched to a gene: 8. The CDR3 has 16 amino acids. The germline V gene encodes CDR1 SGHRS and CDR2 YFSETQ. The CDR3 spells CASSILLAGATDTQYF. The CDR3 nucleotides are TGCGCCAGCAGCATACTGCTAGCGGGAGCAACAGATACGCAGTATTTT.

This clonotype came up a few times. This chain links TRBV7-6 with TRBJ2-6, with 15 bases identical to TRBD2. This CDR3 has 19 residues. V dropped 5 bases and J dropped 1; count of bases not matched to a gene: 6. From germline, CDR1 is SGHVS and CDR2 FNYEAQ. The CDR3 nucleotides read TGTGCCAGCAGCCCGGGACTAGCGGGAGGTGGGTCTGGGGCCAACGTCCTGACTTTC. Amino acid sequence: CASSPGLAGGGSGANVLTF.

The rearrangement joins TRBV6-1 to TRBJ2-4, with 7 bases aligning to TRBD2. CDR1 is MNHNS, CDR2 SASEGT, per germline. This CDR3 has 13 amino acids. V lost 4 bases to trimming and J lost 9 bases; unmatched junction nucleotides: 6. CDR3 nucleotide sequence: TGTGCCAGCAGTGGGACTAGTGTTAGCATTCAGTACTTC. This encodes CASSGTSVSIQYF.

This clonotype appeared many times. This chain's CDR3 is CATSFRLGRELGYTF. The CDR3 DNA follows: TGTGCCACCAGCTTCCGTTTGGGACGGGAGCTGGGCTACACCTTC. The chain combines TRBV15 with TRBJ1-2; TRBD1 might be the D (5 bases). CDR1 is LNHNV, CDR2 YYDKDF, per germline (reference sequence). This CDR3 has 15 residues. Trimming took off 5 bases at V and 8 bases at J, with 21 bases between the two ends.

This chain links TRBV21-1 with TRBJ2-7. TRBV21-1 is termed a pseudogene. The CDR3 contains 14 residues. This CDR3 reads CASTEYKPNYEQYV. The DNA of the CDR3 is TGTGCCAGCACCGAATATAAGCCCAATTACGAGCAGTACGTC.